A selection of T cell receptor beta chains follows, all from one sample in a study of T-cell memory formation after mild COVID-19. Each CDR3 protein is one row after TCRdb ran MiXCR on the 5' RACE reads. The sample holds roughly 400,000 distinct CDR3 sequences; less than 25% are singletons and the top ten take about 10%. The sample taken for sequencing was PBMCs or a T cell subset sorted from them (not recorded which). These receptors originate from an adult woman who had mild COVID-19 (a few samples of this study predate the infection). Cell type and time point are not known. Both conserved end residues are part of each CDR3. A D gene is named only where the DNA matches it firmly. The size field is filled for only some rows; it gives once, few, many or a size class.

TRBV3-1	TRBJ2-7	.	TRBD2	TGTGCCAGCAGCCAAGAGGGGGTGAGACTAGCGGGGGCCTACGAGCAGTACTTC	CASSQEGVRLAGAYEQYF
TRBV18	TRBJ2-5	.	.	TGTGCCAGCTCACCACGTCATCGGACTGCTACGTACCAAGAGACCCAGTACTTC	CASSPRHRTATYQETQYF
TRBV11-3	TRBJ1-1	.	.	TGTGCCAGCAGCTTAGATGGGGCAGGGGTGTACACTGAAGCTTTCTTT	CASSLDGAGVYTEAFF
TRBV7-3	TRBJ2-3	.	TRBD1	TGTGCCAGCAGCTTACAGGGGGCCCGAGGAGATACGCAGTATTTT	CASSLQGARGDTQYF
TRBV12-3/TRBV12-4	TRBJ2-3	few	.	TGTGCCAGCAGTTCATCCTACACAGATACGCAGTATTTT	CASSSSYTDTQYF
TRBV29-1	TRBJ2-1	.	TRBD2	TGCAGCGTTATCGGGGGACTAGCCTACAATGAGCAGTTCTTC	CSVIGGLAYNEQFF
TRBV12-3/TRBV12-4	TRBJ2-7	many	TRBD2	TGTGCCAGCAGTCCCTCCGGGAGGGGTCCGTACTTC	CASSPSGRGPYF
TRBV7-6	TRBJ2-3	.	TRBD2	TGTGCCAGCAGCCCCCAGGGACTAGGGTTGGATACGCAGTATTTT	CASSPQGLGLDTQYF
TRBV27	TRBJ2-7	.	.	TGTGCCAGCAGTCCCCACGCGGCCTACGAGCAGTACTTC	CASSPHAAYEQYF
TRBV5-1	TRBJ1-1	.	.	TGCGCCAGCAGCTTGGACCAGTCGATGAACACTGAAGCTTTCTTT	CASSLDQSMNTEAFF
TRBV5-1	TRBJ2-6	.	.	TGCGCCAGCAGCGAGGGGTTATTGTCTGGGGCCAACGTCCTGACTTTC	CASSEGLLSGANVLTF
TRBV9	TRBJ2-7	few	TRBD2	TGTGCCAGCAGCTCTAGCGGGGAATCCTACGAGCAGTACTTC	CASSSSGESYEQYF
TRBV12-3/TRBV12-4	TRBJ2-3	few	.	TGTGCCAGCAGTTCCGAGGTCCTAGCGAGGAACACAGATACGCAGTATTTT	CASSSEVLARNTDTQYF
TRBV25-1	TRBJ2-2	.	.	TGTGCCAGCAGTGGTGGAGCGCTGTTTTTT	CASSGGALFF
TRBV20-1	TRBJ1-2	few	.	TGCAGTGCGATAGCGGGGGGCGTGAGAAGCTACACCTTC	CSAIAGGVRSYTF
TRBV12-3/TRBV12-4	TRBJ1-4	many	.	TGTGCCAGCCGGGTGGGTGAAAAACTGTTTTTT	CASRVGEKLFF
TRBV6-2/TRBV6-3	TRBJ2-1	.	TRBD1	TGTGCCAGCAGTTACTCTGACAGGGGGCGCTCACATAACAATGAGCAGTTCTTC	CASSYSDRGRSHNNEQFF
TRBV7-8	TRBJ2-2	.	.	TGTGCCAGCAGCTTAAGGTTACTGAACACCGGGGAGCTGTTTTTT	CASSLRLLNTGELFF
TRBV3-1	TRBJ1-1	few	.	TGTGCCAGCAGCCAAGGAACGGGACTGCTGGCCACTGAAGCTTTCTTT	CASSQGTGLLATEAFF
TRBV6-5	TRBJ2-7	.	.	TGTGCCAGCCGACCGGGACATGACATTTACGAGCAGTACTTC	CASRPGHDIYEQYF
TRBV6-5	TRBJ1-2	.	TRBD1	TGTGCCAGCAGATCAGGGGGCTCCTATGGCTACACCTTC	CASRSGGSYGYTF
TRBV7-8	TRBJ2-1	.	TRBD2	TGTGCCAGCAGCACCACCAGGGGGACTAGCGCTTACAATGAGCAGTTCTTC	CASSTTRGTSAYNEQFF
TRBV5-5	TRBJ2-7	few	TRBD2	TGTGCCAGCAGCTTACTTGTCGGGGGGGCCTACGAGCAGTACTTC	CASSLLVGGAYEQYF
TRBV6-2/TRBV6-3	TRBJ2-1	.	.	TGTGCCAGCAGACGCATCGGGTACCAATACAATGAGCAGTTCTTC	CASRRIGYQYNEQFF
TRBV27	TRBJ2-5	once	.	TGTGCCAGCAGTTTTGGACCACAAGAGACCCAGTACTTC	CASSFGPQETQYF
TRBV7-8	TRBJ2-1	.	TRBD2	TGTGCCAGCAGACCGGGACTAGCGGGTGAGCAGTTCTTC	CASRPGLAGEQFF
TRBV30	TRBJ2-1	many	.	TGTGCGTTTAAAGATAACCATGAGCAGTTCTTC	CAFKDNHEQFF
TRBV5-1	TRBJ2-7	few	TRBD1	TGCGCCAGCTCCCTCCCCGGGACAGGGGAATCTGAGCAGTACTTC	CASSLPGTGESEQYF
TRBV20-1	TRBJ1-1	.	.	TGCAGTGCTCCCAGGGATGGGGGTACTGAAGCTTTCTTT	CSAPRDGGTEAFF
TRBV7-3	TRBJ2-3	.	.	TGTGCCAGCAGCTCCAATGCGGGGAGCACAGATACGCAGTATTTT	CASSSNAGSTDTQYF
TRBV6-2/TRBV6-3	TRBJ2-1	.	TRBD2	TGTGCCAGCAGTTACGGCCCCACTAGCGGGAGCAATGAGCAGTTCTTC	CASSYGPTSGSNEQFF
TRBV10-3	TRBJ2-4	few	TRBD2	TGTGCCATCAGTGACGGGGGGGATGTAGCCAAAAACATTCAGTACTTC	CAISDGGDVAKNIQYF
TRBV24-1	TRBJ2-5	once	.	TGTGCCACCAGTGATTTGCTAGGGTCTGGGGAAGAGACCCAGTACTTC	CATSDLLGSGEETQYF
TRBV7-7	TRBJ1-4	.	TRBD1	TGTGCCAGCAGCGAAAACAGGGGGCGTAATGAAAAACTGTTTTTT	CASSENRGRNEKLFF
TRBV24-1	TRBJ1-5	.	TRBD1	TGTGCCACCAGTGATTCAGGGGGAGGCAATCAGCCCCAGCATTTT	CATSDSGGGNQPQHF
TRBV12-3/TRBV12-4	TRBJ2-2	.	TRBD1	TGTGCCAGCAGGGGGACAGGGGCCGGGGAGCTGTTTTTT	CASRGTGAGELFF